A selection of T cell receptor beta chains follows, all from one sample in a study of T cell repertoires in cytomegalovirus infection. These receptors are not linked to any known antigen. TCRdb reanalysed the reads using MiXCR and keeps one entry per CDR3 protein. This sample has approximately 120,000 distinct CDR3 sequences; roughly 30% occur once, and the top ten carry around 80%. The sequencing here drew on CD8+ T cells from cultured PBMCs, taken from culture after CMV antigen stimulation. The receptors come from a human donor in good health (CMV status not recorded). Some clones in this sample may be carry-over from other donors' samples. The CDR3 runs from the conserved cysteine through the conserved F or W. Each record gives: clone size, V gene, J gene, D gene, CDR3 protein, CDR3 DNA. The D gene is left open where the match is weak. Expanded clones get a size class; other rows say once, few or many, or leave the size out.

clone_size: few; v_call: TRBV27; j_call: TRBJ1-5; d_call: TRBD1; cdr3_aa: CASSRQGNQPQHF; cdr3_nt: TGTGCCAGCAGCCGACAGGGGAATCAGCCCCAGCATTTT
clone_size: .; v_call: TRBV7-9; j_call: TRBJ2-7; d_call: .; cdr3_aa: CASSKTRVPYEQYF; cdr3_nt: TGTGCCAGCAGCAAAACAAGGGTACCCTACGAGCAGTACTTC
clone_size: .; v_call: TRBV9; j_call: TRBJ2-7; d_call: TRBD2; cdr3_aa: CASSVDPGLAAYEQYF; cdr3_nt: TGTGCCAGCAGCGTAGATCCGGGACTAGCGGCCTACGAGCAGTACTTC
clone_size: few; v_call: TRBV5-6; j_call: TRBJ1-6; d_call: .; cdr3_aa: CASSLIMGNSPLHF; cdr3_nt: TGTGCCAGCAGCTTGATCATGGGTAATTCACCCCTCCACTTT
clone_size: many; v_call: TRBV7-9; j_call: TRBJ1-4; d_call: .; cdr3_aa: CASSGRTATNEKLFF; cdr3_nt: TGTGCCAGCAGCGGACGGACCGCAACTAATGAAAAACTGTTTTTT
clone_size: few; v_call: TRBV24-1; j_call: TRBJ2-3; d_call: .; cdr3_aa: CATSDSGREIEDTQYF; cdr3_nt: TGTGCCACCAGTGATTCGGGCAGGGAAATTGAAGATACGCAGTATTTT
clone_size: .; v_call: TRBV11-3; j_call: TRBJ2-1; d_call: .; cdr3_aa: CASSLDISGTYNEQFF; cdr3_nt: TGTGCCAGCAGCTTAGATATAAGCGGAACCTACAATGAGCAGTTCTTC
clone_size: many; v_call: TRBV7-6; j_call: TRBJ2-7; d_call: TRBD2; cdr3_aa: CASSSTSGGAAEQYF; cdr3_nt: TGTGCCAGCAGCAGCACTAGCGGGGGGGCCGCCGAGCAGTACTTC
clone_size: .; v_call: TRBV4-1; j_call: TRBJ1-3; d_call: .; cdr3_aa: CASSQVGVGNTIYF; cdr3_nt: TGCGCCAGCAGCCAAGTGGGGGTTGGAAACACCATATATTTT
clone_size: .; v_call: TRBV2; j_call: TRBJ1-1; d_call: TRBD1; cdr3_aa: CASSQRGQGSEAFF; cdr3_nt: TGTGCCAGCAGTCAAAGAGGACAGGGCTCTGAAGCTTTCTTT
clone_size: few; v_call: TRBV7-9; j_call: TRBJ2-1; d_call: .; cdr3_aa: CASSLVLGGNEQFF; cdr3_nt: TGTGCCAGCAGCTTAGTGTTAGGGGGCAATGAGCAGTTCTTC
clone_size: many; v_call: TRBV7-2; j_call: TRBJ2-3; d_call: TRBD2; cdr3_aa: CASSPLGGGLTDTQYF; cdr3_nt: TGTGCCAGCAGCCCCCTGGGGGGGGGACTTACAGATACGCAGTATTTT
clone_size: many; v_call: TRBV7-3; j_call: TRBJ2-7; d_call: .; cdr3_aa: CASSLLDGSYEQYF; cdr3_nt: TGTGCCAGCAGCTTACTGGACGGCTCCTACGAGCAGTACTTC
clone_size: many; v_call: TRBV19; j_call: TRBJ1-5; d_call: TRBD1; cdr3_aa: CASSTEATGFSNQPQHF; cdr3_nt: TGTGCCAGTAGTACCGAAGCGACAGGGTTTAGCAATCAGCCCCAGCATTTT
clone_size: .; v_call: TRBV2; j_call: TRBJ2-7; d_call: .; cdr3_aa: CASSEAGGTYEQYF; cdr3_nt: TGTGCCAGCAGTGAAGCGGGGGGTACCTACGAGCAGTACTTC
clone_size: few; v_call: TRBV2; j_call: TRBJ1-2; d_call: .; cdr3_aa: CASSPMKAGNYGYTF; cdr3_nt: TGTGCCAGCAGTCCGATGAAAGCAGGGAACTATGGCTACACCTTC
clone_size: .; v_call: TRBV20-1; j_call: TRBJ1-2; d_call: TRBD1; cdr3_aa: CSAGPTGSNYGYTF; cdr3_nt: TGCAGTGCAGGACCGACAGGGTCCAACTATGGCTACACCTTC
clone_size: few; v_call: TRBV12-3/TRBV12-4; j_call: TRBJ1-5; d_call: .; cdr3_aa: CASSFTNREDQPQHF; cdr3_nt: TGTGCCAGCAGTTTCACGAACAGGGAGGATCAGCCCCAGCATTTT
clone_size: .; v_call: TRBV15; j_call: TRBJ2-5; d_call: .; cdr3_aa: CATSGGTLTGPSETQYF; cdr3_nt: TGTGCCACCAGCGGGGGGACTCTGACAGGGCCGTCAGAGACCCAGTACTTC
clone_size: .; v_call: TRBV19; j_call: TRBJ2-5; d_call: TRBD1; cdr3_aa: CASSPGQGGTQYF; cdr3_nt: TGTGCCAGTAGTCCCGGACAGGGGGGGACCCAGTACTTC
clone_size: .; v_call: TRBV4-1; j_call: TRBJ1-5; d_call: TRBD1; cdr3_aa: CASSQETGADNQPQHF; cdr3_nt: TGCGCCAGCAGCCAAGAGACAGGGGCGGATAATCAGCCCCAGCATTTT
clone_size: few; v_call: TRBV15; j_call: TRBJ1-5; d_call: .; cdr3_aa: CATSRDRSSGQPQHF; cdr3_nt: TGTGCCACCAGCAGGGACCGGTCCAGTGGACAGCCCCAGCATTTT
clone_size: few; v_call: TRBV27; j_call: TRBJ2-1; d_call: TRBD2; cdr3_aa: CASSVQTSGGPFYNEQFF; cdr3_nt: TGTGCCAGCAGCGTACAAACTAGCGGGGGCCCGTTTTACAATGAGCAGTTCTTC
clone_size: .; v_call: TRBV13; j_call: TRBJ2-4; d_call: TRBD1; cdr3_aa: CASSLVTDRDIQYF; cdr3_nt: TGTGCCAGCAGCTTAGTGACGGACAGGGACATTCAGTACTTC
clone_size: many; v_call: TRBV11-2; j_call: TRBJ2-1; d_call: .; cdr3_aa: CASSSLGGLAYNEQFF; cdr3_nt: TGTGCCAGCAGCTCCCTAGGGGGGCTTGCCTACAATGAGCAGTTCTTC
clone_size: .; v_call: TRBV5-6; j_call: TRBJ1-6; d_call: .; cdr3_aa: CASSLSVLGSPLHF; cdr3_nt: TGTGCCAGCAGCTTGTCGGTCCTGGGGTCACCCCTCCACTTT
clone_size: .; v_call: TRBV2; j_call: TRBJ2-7; d_call: .; cdr3_aa: CASTRDTGRSYEQYF; cdr3_nt: TGTGCCAGCACCAGGGATACAGGGAGGTCCTACGAGCAGTACTTC
clone_size: few; v_call: TRBV6-5; j_call: TRBJ1-2; d_call: .; cdr3_aa: CASSYSWTEFYGYTF; cdr3_nt: TGTGCCAGCAGTTACTCCTGGACTGAATTCTATGGCTACACCTTC
clone_size: .; v_call: TRBV7-8; j_call: TRBJ2-7; d_call: TRBD2; cdr3_aa: CASSVGTSGGTNSYEQYF; cdr3_nt: TGTGCCAGCAGCGTAGGGACTAGCGGGGGGACAAACTCCTACGAGCAGTACTTC
clone_size: many; v_call: TRBV7-9; j_call: TRBJ1-1; d_call: TRBD1; cdr3_aa: CATRDRYTEAFF; cdr3_nt: TGTGCCACAAGGGACAGATACACTGAAGCTTTCTTT
clone_size: .; v_call: TRBV28; j_call: TRBJ2-5; d_call: TRBD2; cdr3_aa: CASSGGTSVMTQYF; cdr3_nt: TGTGCCAGCAGCGGAGGGACTAGCGTTATGACCCAGTACTTC
clone_size: .; v_call: TRBV7-8; j_call: TRBJ2-3; d_call: .; cdr3_aa: CASSQDPWSTDTQYF; cdr3_nt: TGTGCCAGCAGCCAAGACCCGTGGAGCACAGATACGCAGTATTTT
clone_size: .; v_call: TRBV4-1; j_call: TRBJ1-4; d_call: .; cdr3_aa: CASSQDLWTVDEKLFF; cdr3_nt: TGCGCCAGCAGCCAAGATCTGTGGACAGTTGATGAAAAACTGTTTTTT
clone_size: few; v_call: TRBV5-4; j_call: TRBJ1-1; d_call: TRBD1; cdr3_aa: CASSLTGAPSEAFF; cdr3_nt: TGTGCCAGCAGCTTGACAGGGGCCCCCTCTGAAGCTTTCTTT
clone_size: few; v_call: TRBV12-3/TRBV12-4; j_call: TRBJ2-1; d_call: .; cdr3_aa: CASSSASRENEQFF; cdr3_nt: TGTGCCAGCAGTTCGGCTAGCCGTGAGAATGAGCAGTTCTTC
clone_size: .; v_call: TRBV2; j_call: TRBJ2-7; d_call: TRBD1; cdr3_aa: CASRATGLEQYF; cdr3_nt: TGTGCCAGCAGGGCGACAGGGCTCGAGCAGTACTTC
clone_size: few; v_call: TRBV7-6; j_call: TRBJ1-1; d_call: .; cdr3_aa: CASSLEDSMNTEAFF; cdr3_nt: TGTGCCAGCAGCTTAGAAGACAGCATGAACACTGAAGCTTTCTTT
clone_size: few; v_call: TRBV28; j_call: TRBJ1-1; d_call: .; cdr3_aa: CASSLRGNTEAFF; cdr3_nt: TGTGCCAGCAGTTTGAGAGGGAACACTGAAGCTTTCTTT
clone_size: many; v_call: TRBV27; j_call: TRBJ2-7; d_call: .; cdr3_aa: CASSLSLREMSYEQYF; cdr3_nt: TGTGCCAGCAGTTTATCGTTGAGGGAAATGTCCTACGAGCAGTACTTC
clone_size: .; v_call: TRBV3-1; j_call: TRBJ2-3; d_call: TRBD2; cdr3_aa: CASSQEAAGGLTDTQYF; cdr3_nt: TGTGCCAGCAGCCAAGAAGCGGCGGGGGGCCTCACAGATACGCAGTATTTT
clone_size: .; v_call: TRBV20-1; j_call: TRBJ1-1; d_call: .; cdr3_aa: CSASQNTEAFF; cdr3_nt: TGCAGTGCTTCACAGAACACTGAAGCTTTCTTT
clone_size: few; v_call: TRBV12-3/TRBV12-4; j_call: TRBJ1-2; d_call: .; cdr3_aa: CASSSSAAFNYGYTF; cdr3_nt: .
clone_size: few; v_call: TRBV5-6; j_call: TRBJ1-2; d_call: .; cdr3_aa: CASSPPSVNYGYTF; cdr3_nt: TGTGCCAGCAGCCCCCCTAGCGTGAACTATGGCTACACCTTC
clone_size: .; v_call: TRBV7-6; j_call: TRBJ2-5; d_call: .; cdr3_aa: CASSLRERETQYF; cdr3_nt: TGTGCCAGCAGCTTAAGGGAGCGAGAGACCCAGTACTTC